The clone carrying this TCR beta chain appeared many times. This sample was taken from a study of spatial heterogeneity in lung cancer. Germline V gene sequence: CDR1 SGHNT, CDR2 YYREEE (reference sequence). The J segment lost 1 base and the V segment lost 4 bases, leaving 5 bases of the junction unmatched. This CDR3 spans 15 amino acids. All TCR cDNA molecules were individually tagged with a unique molecular identifier. TCRdb fed the 5' RACE reads into MiXCR, producing one record per CDR3 protein. The sample shows approximately 44,000 distinct CDR3 sequences, roughly 13% of them seen only once. Stated time point: sample taken at primary tumor resection. The donors, 72 patients with untreated early-stage non-small cell lung cancer, provided the samples. Whole RNA, isolated from tumor, nontumor lung or frozen PBMC, was sequenced without prior sorting.

This clonotype originated in a male donor with early-stage non-small cell lung cancer. The source material was PBMCs, sampled at surgery. The chain is built from TRBV5-4 and TRBJ1-1, with 9 bases that match TRBD1. CDR3 amino acids: CASSRGQGKNTEAFF. CDR3 bases: TGTGCCAGCAGCAGAGGACAGGGGAAGAACACTGAAGCTTTCTTT. Drawing the rest from reference TRBV5-4 and TRBJ1-1, the complete variable domain is ETGVTQSPTHLIKTRGQQVTLRCSSQSGHNTVSWYQQALGQGPQFIFQYYREEENGRGNFPPRFSGLQFPNYSSELNVNALELDDSALYLCASSRGQGKNTEAFFGQGTRLTVV.